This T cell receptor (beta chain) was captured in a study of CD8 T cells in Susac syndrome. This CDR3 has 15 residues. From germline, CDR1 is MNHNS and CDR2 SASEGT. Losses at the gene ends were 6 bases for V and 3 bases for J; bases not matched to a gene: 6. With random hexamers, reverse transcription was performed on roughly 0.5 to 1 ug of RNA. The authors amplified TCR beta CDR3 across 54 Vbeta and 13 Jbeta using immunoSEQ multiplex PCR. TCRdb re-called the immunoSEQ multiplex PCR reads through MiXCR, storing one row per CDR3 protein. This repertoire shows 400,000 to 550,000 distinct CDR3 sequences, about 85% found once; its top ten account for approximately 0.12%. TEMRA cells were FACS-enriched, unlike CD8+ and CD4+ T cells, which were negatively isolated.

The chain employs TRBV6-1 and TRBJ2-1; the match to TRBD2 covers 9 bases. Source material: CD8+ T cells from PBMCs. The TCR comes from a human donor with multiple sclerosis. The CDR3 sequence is CASRTGTSFYNEQFF. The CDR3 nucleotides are TGTGCCAGCAGGACCGGGACTAGCTTCTACAATGAGCAGTTCTTC.